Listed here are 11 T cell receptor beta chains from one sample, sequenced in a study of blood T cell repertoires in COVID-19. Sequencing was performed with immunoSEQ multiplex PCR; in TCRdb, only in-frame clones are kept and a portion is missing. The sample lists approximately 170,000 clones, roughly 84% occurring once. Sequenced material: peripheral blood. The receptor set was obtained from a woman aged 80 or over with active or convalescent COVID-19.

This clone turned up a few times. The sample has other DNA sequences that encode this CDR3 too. CDR3 in DNA: TGTGCCAGCAGCCCCCAGGGGGATTCACCCCTCCACTTT. The encoded protein is CASSPQGDSPLHF. The chain links TRBV7-2 to TRBJ1-6; 7 nucleotides match TRBD1. Trimming cost V 5 bases and J 8 bases; bases outside gene matches: 3. Germline V gene data show CDR1 as SGHTA and CDR2 as FQGNSA. The CDR3 is made up of 13 amino acids. Full variable domain (outside the CDR3, taken from reference TRBV7-2 and TRBJ1-6): GAGVSQSPSNKVTEKGKDVELRCDPISGHTALYWYRQSLGQGLEFLIYFQGNSAPDKSGLPSDRFSAERTGGSVSTLTIQRTQQEDSAVYLCASSPQGDSPLHFGNGTRLTVT.

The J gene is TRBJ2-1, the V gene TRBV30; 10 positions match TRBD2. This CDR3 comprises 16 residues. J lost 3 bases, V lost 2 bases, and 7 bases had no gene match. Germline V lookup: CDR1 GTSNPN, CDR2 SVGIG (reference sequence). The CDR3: CAWSSLAGALYNEQFF. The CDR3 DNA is TGTGCCTGGAGTTCTCTAGCGGGAGCGCTCTACAATGAGCAGTTCTTC. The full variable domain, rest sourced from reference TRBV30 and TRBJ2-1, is SQTIHQWPATLVQPVGSPLSLECTVEGTSNPNLYWYRQAAGRGLQLLFYSVGIGQISSEVPQNLSASRPQDRQFILSSKKLLLSDSGFYLCAWSSLAGALYNEQFFGPGTRLTVL.

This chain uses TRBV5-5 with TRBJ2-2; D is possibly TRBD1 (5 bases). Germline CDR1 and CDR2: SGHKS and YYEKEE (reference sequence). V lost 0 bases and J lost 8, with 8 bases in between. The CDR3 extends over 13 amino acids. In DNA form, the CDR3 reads TGTGCCAGCAGCTTGGCGGCAGGGGGGGAGCTGTTTTTT. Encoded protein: CASSLAAGGELFF.

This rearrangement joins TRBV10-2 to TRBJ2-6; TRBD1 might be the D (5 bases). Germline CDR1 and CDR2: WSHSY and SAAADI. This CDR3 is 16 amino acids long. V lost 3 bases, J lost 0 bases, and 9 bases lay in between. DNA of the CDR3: TGCGCCAGCAGTGATCCAGGGCCCTCTGGGGCCAACGTCCTGACTTTC. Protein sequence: CASSDPGPSGANVLTF.

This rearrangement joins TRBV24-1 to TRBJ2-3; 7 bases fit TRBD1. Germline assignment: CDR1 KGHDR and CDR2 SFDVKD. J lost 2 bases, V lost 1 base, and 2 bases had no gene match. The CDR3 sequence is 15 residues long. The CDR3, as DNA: TGTGCCACCAGTGATTTAACAGGGGCCACAGATACGCAGTATTTT. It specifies CATSDLTGATDTQYF.

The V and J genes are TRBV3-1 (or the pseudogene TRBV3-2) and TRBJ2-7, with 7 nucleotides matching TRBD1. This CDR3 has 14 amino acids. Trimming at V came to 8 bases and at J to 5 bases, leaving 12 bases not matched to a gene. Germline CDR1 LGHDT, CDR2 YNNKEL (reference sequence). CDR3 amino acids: CASRDTGARNEQYF. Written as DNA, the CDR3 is TGTGCCAGCCGCGATACAGGGGCCAGAAACGAGCAGTACTTC.

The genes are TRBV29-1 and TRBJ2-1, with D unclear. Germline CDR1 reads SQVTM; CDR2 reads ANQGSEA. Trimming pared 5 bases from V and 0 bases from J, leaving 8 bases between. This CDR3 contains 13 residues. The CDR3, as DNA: TGCAGCGTTAAGTCGAGCTCCTACAATGAGCAGTTCTTC. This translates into CSVKSSSYNEQFF.

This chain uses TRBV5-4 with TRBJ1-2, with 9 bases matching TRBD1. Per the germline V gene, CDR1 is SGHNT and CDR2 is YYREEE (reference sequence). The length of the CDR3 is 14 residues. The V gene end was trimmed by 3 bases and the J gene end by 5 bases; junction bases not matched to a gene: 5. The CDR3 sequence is CASSSGQGRYGYTF. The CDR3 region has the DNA TGTGCCAGCAGCTCCGGACAGGGGCGGTATGGCTACACCTTC.

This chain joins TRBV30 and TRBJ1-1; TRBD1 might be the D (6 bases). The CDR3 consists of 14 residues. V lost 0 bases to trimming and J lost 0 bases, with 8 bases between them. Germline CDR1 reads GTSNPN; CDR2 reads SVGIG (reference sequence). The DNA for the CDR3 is TGTGCCTGGAGTGTGGGACACATGAACACTGAAGCTTTCTTT. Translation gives CAWSVGHMNTEAFF.

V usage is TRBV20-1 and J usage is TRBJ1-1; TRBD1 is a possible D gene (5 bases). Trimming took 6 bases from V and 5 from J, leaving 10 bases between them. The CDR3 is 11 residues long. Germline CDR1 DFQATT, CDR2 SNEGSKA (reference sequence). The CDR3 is CSARTFTEAFF. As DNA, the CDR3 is TGCAGTGCCCGGACATTTACTGAAGCTTTCTTT.

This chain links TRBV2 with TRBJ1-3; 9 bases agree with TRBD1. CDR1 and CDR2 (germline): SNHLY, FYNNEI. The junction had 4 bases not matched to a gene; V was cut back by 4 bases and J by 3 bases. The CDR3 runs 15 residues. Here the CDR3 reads CASSGDRAGGNTIYF. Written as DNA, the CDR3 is TGTGCCAGCAGTGGGGACAGGGCAGGTGGAAACACCATATATTTT.